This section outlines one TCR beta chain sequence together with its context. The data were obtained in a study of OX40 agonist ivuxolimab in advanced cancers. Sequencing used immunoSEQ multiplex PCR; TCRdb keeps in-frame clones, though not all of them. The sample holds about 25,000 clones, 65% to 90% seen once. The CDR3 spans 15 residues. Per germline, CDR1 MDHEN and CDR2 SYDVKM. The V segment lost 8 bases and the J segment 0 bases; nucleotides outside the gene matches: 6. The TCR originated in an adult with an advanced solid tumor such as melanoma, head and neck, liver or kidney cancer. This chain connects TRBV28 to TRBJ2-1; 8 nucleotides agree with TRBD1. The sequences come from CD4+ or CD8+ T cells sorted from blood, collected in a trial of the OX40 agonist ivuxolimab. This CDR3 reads CASFDRGSSYNEQFF. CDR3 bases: TGTGCCAGCTTCGACAGGGGAAGCTCCTACAATGAGCAGTTCTTC.